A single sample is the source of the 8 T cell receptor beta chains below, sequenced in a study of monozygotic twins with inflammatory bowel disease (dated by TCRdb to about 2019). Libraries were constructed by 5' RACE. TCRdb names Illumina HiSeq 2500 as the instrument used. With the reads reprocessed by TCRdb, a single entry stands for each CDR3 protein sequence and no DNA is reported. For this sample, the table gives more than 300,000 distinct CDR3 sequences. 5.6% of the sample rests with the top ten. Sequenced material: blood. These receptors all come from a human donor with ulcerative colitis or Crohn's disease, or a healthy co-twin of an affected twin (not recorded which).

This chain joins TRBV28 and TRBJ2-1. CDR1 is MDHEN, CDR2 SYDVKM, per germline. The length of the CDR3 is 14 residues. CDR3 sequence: CASSLFGATNEQFF.

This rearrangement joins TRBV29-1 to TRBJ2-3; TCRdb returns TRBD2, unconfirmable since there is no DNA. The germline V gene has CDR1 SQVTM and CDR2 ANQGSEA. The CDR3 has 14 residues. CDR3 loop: CSVFRGRRTDTQYF.

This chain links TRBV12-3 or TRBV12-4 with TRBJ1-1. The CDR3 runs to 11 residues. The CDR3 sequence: CANMYHTEAFF.

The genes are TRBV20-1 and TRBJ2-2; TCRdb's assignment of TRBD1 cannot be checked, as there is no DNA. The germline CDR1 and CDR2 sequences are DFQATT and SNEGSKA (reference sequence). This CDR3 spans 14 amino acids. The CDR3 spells CSASRTGRAGELFF.

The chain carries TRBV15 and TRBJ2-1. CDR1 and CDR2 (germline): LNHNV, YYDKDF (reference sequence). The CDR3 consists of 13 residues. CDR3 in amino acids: CATSISAYNEQFF. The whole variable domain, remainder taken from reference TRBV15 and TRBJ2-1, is DAMVIQNPRYQVTQFGKPVTLSCSQTLNHNVMYWYQQKSSQAPKLLFHYYDKDFNNEADTPDNFQSRRPNTSFCFLDIRSPGLGDTAMYLCATSISAYNEQFFGPGTRLTVL.

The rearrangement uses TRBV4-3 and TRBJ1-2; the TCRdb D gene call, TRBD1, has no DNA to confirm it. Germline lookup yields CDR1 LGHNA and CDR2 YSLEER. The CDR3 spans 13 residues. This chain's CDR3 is CASSQDARDGYTF.

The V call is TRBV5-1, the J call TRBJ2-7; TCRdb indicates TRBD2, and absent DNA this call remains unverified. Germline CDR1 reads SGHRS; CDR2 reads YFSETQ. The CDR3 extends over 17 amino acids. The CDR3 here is CASSLGSSGRAPYEQYF. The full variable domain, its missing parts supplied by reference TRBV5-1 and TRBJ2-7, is KAGVTQTPRYLIKTRGQQVTLSCSPISGHRSVSWYQQTPGQGLQFLFEYFSETQRNKGNFPGRFSGRQFSNSRSEMNVSTLELGDSALYLCASSLGSSGRAPYEQYFGPGTRLTVT.

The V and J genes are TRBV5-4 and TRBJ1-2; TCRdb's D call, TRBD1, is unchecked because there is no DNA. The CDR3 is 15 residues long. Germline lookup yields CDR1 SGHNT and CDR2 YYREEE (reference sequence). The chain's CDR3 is CASSRNLGAHYGYTF. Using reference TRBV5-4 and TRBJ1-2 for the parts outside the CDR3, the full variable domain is ETGVTQSPTHLIKTRGQQVTLRCSSQSGHNTVSWYQQALGQGPQFIFQYYREEENGRGNFPPRFSGLQFPNYSSELNVNALELDDSALYLCASSRNLGAHYGYTFGSGTRLTVV.